This is a list of T cell receptor beta chains from one sample in a study of PD-1 blockade in classical Hodgkin lymphoma. Only in-frame clones appear in the TCRdb table, and some are missing; sequencing was by immunoSEQ multiplex PCR. Of 7,000 or so clones detected, roughly 79% appear once; the ten largest clones hold about 7.6%. The sequenced sample was peripheral blood mononuclear cells (PBMCs). The receptor set was obtained from a human donor with classical Hodgkin lymphoma. The CDR3 runs from the conserved cysteine through the conserved F or W. Some rows have no size entry. The others give once, few or many, or a class for an expanded clone.

j_call | v_call | clone_size | cdr3_aa
TRBJ2-5 | TRBV18 | . | CASSPGGQETQYF
TRBJ2-7 | TRBV4-1 | . | CASSPRDRVDGEQYF
TRBJ2-2 | TRBV2 | . | CASRDLGELFF
TRBJ2-1 | TRBV2 | . | CASSGEGSFYNEQFF
TRBJ2-7 | TRBV5-1 | . | CASSLPGSDEQYF
TRBJ2-1 | TRBV19 | . | CASSIDLDSLSYNEQFF
TRBJ1-1 | TRBV4-2 | once | CASSLGRMNTEAFF
TRBJ2-2 | TRBV5-4 | . | CASSLEGITGELFF
TRBJ1-5 | TRBV5-1 | . | CASSLDGGLNQPQHF
TRBJ1-2 | TRBV2 | . | CASSEALTGYTF
TRBJ2-5 | TRBV2 | . | CASSESGGPEETQYF
TRBJ2-1 | TRBV5-1 | . | CASSSPGTANNEQFF
TRBJ2-1 | TRBV11-2 | few | CASSFRLGQGNEQFF
TRBJ1-2 | TRBV2 | . | CASSEWQGDNYGYTF
TRBJ2-7 | TRBV9 | . | CASSVAGLAGFYEQYF
TRBJ2-1 | TRBV7-9 | large | CASSAREISYNEQFF
TRBJ2-5 | TRBV2 | . | CASSEGGEETQYF
TRBJ1-2 | TRBV2 | . | CASSEFQGPNYGYTF
TRBJ1-1 | TRBV5-1 | . | CASSLGTRNTEAFF
TRBJ2-5 | TRBV19 | . | CASNPQGAETQYF
TRBJ2-3 | TRBV5-1 | . | CASSLAQGLTDTQYF
TRBJ2-1 | TRBV18 | . | CASSLAGGPYNEQFF
TRBJ2-2 | TRBV7-9 | . | CASSLAANTGELFF
TRBJ2-1 | TRBV28 | . | CASSSVDLNEQFF
TRBJ1-5 | TRBV4-1 | . | CASSPYGENSNQPQHF
TRBJ1-2 | TRBV4-1 | . | CASSRRGNYGYTF
TRBJ1-1 | TRBV5-1 | . | CASSLGSAGPEAFF
TRBJ2-7 | TRBV5-8 | . | CASSFFSEQYF
TRBJ1-5 | TRBV6-1 | . | CASSEEVGRQPQHF
TRBJ1-2 | TRBV7-9 | . | CASSQYGERSGYTF
TRBJ1-2 | TRBV30 | . | CAWSRDYDGYTF
TRBJ2-5 | TRBV2 | few | CASSPGLAGGRGRETQYF
TRBJ2-1 | TRBV25-1 | . | CASSEGQGVYNEQFF
TRBJ1-6 | TRBV9 | few | CASSVGQLNSPLHF
TRBJ2-3 | TRBV9 | . | CASSVEGSTDTQYF
TRBJ2-3 | TRBV7-9 | . | CASRPTGLTDTQYF
TRBJ2-1 | TRBV29-1 | . | CSASSLALYNEQFF
TRBJ2-7 | TRBV2 | . | CASSDHEQYF
TRBJ1-1 | TRBV2 | . | CASSEPGTSDTEAFF
TRBJ2-6 | TRBV5-1 | once | CASGQGAPGANVLTF
TRBJ2-1 | TRBV7-9 | once | CASSLVASLRDYNEQFF
TRBJ2-3 | TRBV29-1 | . | CSVAGGAGTDTQYF
TRBJ1-1 | TRBV6-1 | . | CASSEAGLLNTEAFF
TRBJ2-3 | TRBV14 | large | CASSQEMGQSTDTQYF
TRBJ2-7 | TRBV2 | . | CASSLRRAKSSYEQYF
TRBJ2-1 | TRBV28 | few | CASSSGTSAYNEQFF